Included here is one T cell receptor (beta chain) sequence, with context. The CDR3 length is 17 residues. Germline loops: CDR1 SGHTA, CDR2 FQGTGA. V lost 5 bases and J lost 5; bases outside the gene matches: 9. This table comes from immunoSEQ multiplex PCR, and its TCRdb copy is limited to in-frame clones, with some not included. This table holds around 140,000 clones, roughly nine tenths found once. This sample is drawn from a study of control samples from healthy donors and cancer patients. The TCR sequence derives from a man between 18 and 29 years old in good health. The sequencing sample was made of blood. The V gene is TRBV7-3, the J gene TRBJ2-5; 15 positions match TRBD2. CDR3 in amino acids: CASSTGLAGGPLETQYF. CDR3 in DNA: TGTGCCAGCAGCACAGGACTAGCGGGGGGGCCTTTGGAGACCCAGTACTTC.